Sequencing of this TCR beta chain was carried out in a study of blood T cells in healthy people across ages. Primers used in a second PCR of about 7 to 11 cycles were a sample-barcoded 5' primer and a J-beta primer mix. From the 5' RACE reads, TCRdb called clonotypes with MiXCR, one entry per CDR3 protein. This table holds roughly 800,000 distinct CDR3 sequences, about 62% found once. Trimming took 5 bases from V and 7 from J, leaving 10 bases between them. The CDR3 consists of 12 residues. Germline loops: CDR1 SGHTA, CDR2 FQGNSA. The genes are TRBV7-2 and TRBJ2-3, with a tentative D call TRBD1 (5 bases). This clonotype was sampled from a man younger than 45 in good health. The source material was blood. CDR3 protein: CASSADRYTQYF. In DNA form, the CDR3 reads TGTGCCAGCAGCGCAGACAGATATACGCAGTATTTT. The full variable domain, rest sourced from reference TRBV7-2 and TRBJ2-3, is GAGVSQSPSNKVTEKGKDVELRCDPISGHTALYWYRQSLGQGLEFLIYFQGNSAPDKSGLPSDRFSAERTGGSVSTLTIQRTQQEDSAVYLCASSADRYTQYFGPGTRLTVL.